Detailed here is one T cell receptor beta chain. What it recognizes is unknown. The data derive from a study of cytomegalovirus exposure and HLA in healthy donors. Study background: Earlier findings included roughly 100 million unique TCR beta sequences obtained from 150 million to 200 million T cells. Points from the study as a whole: A later analysis showed TCR association rates differing by HLA locus, peaking at DRB1 and lowest at HLA-C. A later analysis linked 15,000 to 20,000 TCR beta sequences to HLA alleles at 0.05 false discovery rate.

PCR amplification relied on 60 Vbeta primers (plus 13 Jbeta primers). Assay: immunoSEQ multiplex PCR; the TCRdb copy retains only in-frame clones and omits some. The sample holds around 120,000 clones; 60% to 85% are singletons and the top ten take 3.4%. The junction had 12 bases not matched to a gene; V was cut back by 7 bases and J by 1 base. CDR3 length: 16 amino acids. The germline V gene has CDR1 LNHDA and CDR2 SQIVND (reference sequence). Sequencing was done on a sample of PBMCs. The clonotype originates from a man under 40 in good health and CMV-seronegative. The J gene is TRBJ1-2, the V gene TRBV19, with 7 bases identical to TRBD1. The CDR3 sequence is CASTAAGTAINYGYTF. The CDR3 nucleotides are TGTGCCAGTACCGCCGCCGGGACAGCGATTAACTATGGCTACACCTTC.